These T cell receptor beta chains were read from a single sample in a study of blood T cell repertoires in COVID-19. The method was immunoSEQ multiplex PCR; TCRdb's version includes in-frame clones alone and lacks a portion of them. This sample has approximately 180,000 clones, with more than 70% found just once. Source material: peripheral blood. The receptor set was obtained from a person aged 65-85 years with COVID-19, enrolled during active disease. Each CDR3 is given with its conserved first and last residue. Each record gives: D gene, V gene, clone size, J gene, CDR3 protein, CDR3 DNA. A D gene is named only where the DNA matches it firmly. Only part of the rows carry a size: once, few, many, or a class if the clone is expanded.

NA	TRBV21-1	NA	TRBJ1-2	CATYCRPGQGWCYGYTF	TGTGCCACGTACTGTAGACCAGGGCAGGGCTGGTGCTATGGCTACACCTTC
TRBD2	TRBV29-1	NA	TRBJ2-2	CSVGSGSGGELFF	TGCAGCGTTGGTAGCGGGAGCGGCGGGGAGCTGTTTTTT
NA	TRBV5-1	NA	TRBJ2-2	CASSLQQGPGELFF	TGCGCCAGCAGCTTACAACAGGGCCCCGGGGAGCTGTTTTTT
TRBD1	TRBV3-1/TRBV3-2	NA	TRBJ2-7	CASSQGLRTGAYEQYF	TGTGCCAGCAGCCAAGGCTTAAGGACAGGGGCCTACGAGCAGTACTTC
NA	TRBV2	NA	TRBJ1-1	CASTGNTEAFF	TGTGCCAGCACCGGGAACACTGAAGCTTTCTTT
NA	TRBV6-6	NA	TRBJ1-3	CASSYLPSSGVASGNTIYF	TGTGCCAGCAGCTACCTACCCTCCTCCGGGGTCGCCTCTGGAAACACCATATATTTT
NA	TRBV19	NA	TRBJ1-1	CASRPADRRITEAFF	TGTGCCAGTAGACCCGCGGACAGAAGGATCACTGAAGCTTTCTTT
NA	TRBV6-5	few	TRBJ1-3	CASTVVINSGNTIYF	TGTGCCAGCACAGTGGTAATTAACTCTGGAAACACCATATATTTT
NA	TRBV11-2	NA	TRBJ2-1	CASSLAGVSNEQFF	TGTGCCAGCAGCTTAGCGGGAGTAAGCAATGAGCAGTTCTTC
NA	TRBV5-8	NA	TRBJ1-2	CASSTRTTLGYTF	TGTGCCAGCAGCACCAGGACAACCCTGGGCTACACCTTC